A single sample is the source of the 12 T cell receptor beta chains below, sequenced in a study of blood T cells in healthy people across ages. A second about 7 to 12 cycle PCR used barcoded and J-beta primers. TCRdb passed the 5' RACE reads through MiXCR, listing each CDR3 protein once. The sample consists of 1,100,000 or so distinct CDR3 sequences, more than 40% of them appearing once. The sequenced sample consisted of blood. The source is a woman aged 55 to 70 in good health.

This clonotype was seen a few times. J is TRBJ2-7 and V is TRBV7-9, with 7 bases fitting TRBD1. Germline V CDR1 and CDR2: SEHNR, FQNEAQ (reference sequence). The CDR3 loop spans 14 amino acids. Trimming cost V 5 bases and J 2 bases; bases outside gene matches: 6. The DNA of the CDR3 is TGTGCCAGCAGCCCCGGACAGGATGCCTACGAGCAGTACTTC. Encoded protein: CASSPGQDAYEQYF.

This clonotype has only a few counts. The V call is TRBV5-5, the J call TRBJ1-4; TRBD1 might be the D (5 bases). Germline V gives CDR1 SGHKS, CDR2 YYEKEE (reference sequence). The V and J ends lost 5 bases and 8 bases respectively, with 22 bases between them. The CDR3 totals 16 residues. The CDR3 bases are TGTGCCAGCAGTCAAACCCGGGGACGCTGGCGGGAAAAACTGTTTTTT. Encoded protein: CASSQTRGRWREKLFF.

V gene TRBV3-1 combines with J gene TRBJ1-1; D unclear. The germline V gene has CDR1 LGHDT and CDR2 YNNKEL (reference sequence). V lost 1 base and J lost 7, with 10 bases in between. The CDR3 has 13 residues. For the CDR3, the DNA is TGTGCCAGCAGCCAAGGGGAATCAAGTGAAGCTTTCTTT. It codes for CASSQGESSEAFF. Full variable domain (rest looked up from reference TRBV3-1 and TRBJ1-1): DTAVSQTPKYLVTQMGNDKSIKCEQNLGHDTMYWYKQDSKKFLKIMFSYNNKELIINETVPNRFSPKSPDKAHLNLHINSLELGDSAVYFCASSQGESSEAFFGQGTRLTVV.

The CDR3 bases are TGTGCCAGCAGTTCGCCGGGGCATACCCCAAGCTCCTACAATGAGCAGTTCTTC. Its protein product is CASSSPGHTPSSYNEQFF. The chain carries TRBV12-3 or TRBV12-4 and TRBJ2-1; possibly TRBD1 or TRBD2 for D (5 bases each). V lost 4 bases and J lost 0, with 19 bases in between. The CDR3 spans 18 residues.

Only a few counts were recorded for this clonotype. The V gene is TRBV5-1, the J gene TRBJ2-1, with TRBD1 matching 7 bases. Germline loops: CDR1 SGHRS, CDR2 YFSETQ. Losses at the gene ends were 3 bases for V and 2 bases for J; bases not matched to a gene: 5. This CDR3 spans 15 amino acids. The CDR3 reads CASSSGTAPYNEQFF. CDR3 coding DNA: TGCGCCAGCAGCTCCGGGACAGCCCCCTACAATGAGCAGTTCTTC.

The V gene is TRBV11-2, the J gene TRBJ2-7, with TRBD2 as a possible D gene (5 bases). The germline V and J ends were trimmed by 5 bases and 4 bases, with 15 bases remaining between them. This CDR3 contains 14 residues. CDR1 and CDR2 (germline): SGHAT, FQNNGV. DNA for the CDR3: TGTGCCAGCAGCCGCGGGTCGTTGGTTTACGAGCAGTACTTC. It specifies CASSRGSLVYEQYF.

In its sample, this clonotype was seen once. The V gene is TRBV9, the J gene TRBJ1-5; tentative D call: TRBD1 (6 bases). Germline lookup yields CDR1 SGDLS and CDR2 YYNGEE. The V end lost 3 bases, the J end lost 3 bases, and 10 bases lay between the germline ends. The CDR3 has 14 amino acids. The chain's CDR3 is CASSAGTYNQPQHF. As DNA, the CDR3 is TGTGCCAGCAGCGCCGGGACATACAATCAGCCCCAGCATTTT.

This chain's CDR3 is CASGGGASYEQYF. The CDR3 nucleotides read TGTGCCTCTGGGGGAGGGGCCTCCTACGAGCAGTACTTC. The chain links TRBV19 to TRBJ2-7, with TRBD2 matching over 7 bases. J lost 0 bases, V lost 11 bases, and 7 bases had no gene match. This CDR3 region has 13 residues. Germline loops: CDR1 LNHDA, CDR2 SQIVND (reference sequence). Using reference TRBV19 and TRBJ2-7 for the parts outside the CDR3, the full variable domain is DGGITQSPKYLFRKEGQNVTLSCEQNLNHDAMYWYRQDPGQGLRLIYYSQIVNDFQKGDIAEGYSVSREKKESFPLTVTSAQKNPTAFYLCASGGGASYEQYFGPGTRLTVT.

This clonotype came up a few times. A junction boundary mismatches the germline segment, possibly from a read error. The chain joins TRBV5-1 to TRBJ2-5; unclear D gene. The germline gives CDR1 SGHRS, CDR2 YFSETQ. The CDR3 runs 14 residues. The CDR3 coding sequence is TGTGCCAGCAGCCTCCAAGGCACCCAAGAGACCCAGTACTTC. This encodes CASSLQGTQETQYF.

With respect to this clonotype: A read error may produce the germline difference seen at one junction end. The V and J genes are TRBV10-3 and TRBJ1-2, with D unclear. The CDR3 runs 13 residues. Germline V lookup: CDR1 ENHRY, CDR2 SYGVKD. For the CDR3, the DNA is TGTGCCATCAGTGATTCGGCATTTCATGGCCACACCTTC. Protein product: CAISDSAFHGHTF.

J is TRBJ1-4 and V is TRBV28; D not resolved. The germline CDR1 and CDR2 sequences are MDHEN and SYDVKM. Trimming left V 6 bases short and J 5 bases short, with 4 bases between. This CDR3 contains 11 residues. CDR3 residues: CASRLNEKLFF. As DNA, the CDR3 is TGTGCCAGCAGGCTGAATGAAAAACTGTTTTTT.

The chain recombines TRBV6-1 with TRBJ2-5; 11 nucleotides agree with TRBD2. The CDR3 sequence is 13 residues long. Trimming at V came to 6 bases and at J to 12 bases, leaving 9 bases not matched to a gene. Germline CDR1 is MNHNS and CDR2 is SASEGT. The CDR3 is CASRATSGRDEYF. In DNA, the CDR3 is TGTGCCAGCAGGGCAACTAGCGGGAGAGATGAGTACTTC.